The 26 T cell receptor beta chains presented below share a single source sample, sequenced in a study of human T cells and chemical hapten exposure. TCRdb reanalysed the RACE reads using MiXCR and keeps one entry per CDR3 protein. Counted here are 60,000 to 80,000 distinct CDR3 sequences, roughly 6.7% occurring once; the ten biggest clones make up 1.6%. Noted time point: pre-sensitization, week 0. Treatment indicated: therapeutic diphenylcyclopropenone sensitization with weekly scalp DPC. This material consisted of whole blood, taken in connection with sensitization to the hapten diphenylcyclopropenone (DPC). These receptors all come from a woman aged 25 to 39 with alopecia areata. Some clones in this sample may be carry-over from other donors' samples.

This clonotype was counted at least ten times. The gene calls are TRBV7-9 and TRBJ2-7; 11 bases agree with TRBD1. The junction had 5 bases not matched to a gene; V was cut back by 4 bases and J by 6 bases. The CDR3 is 14 residues long. From germline, CDR1 is SEHNR and CDR2 FQNEAQ (reference sequence). The CDR3 protein is CASSSHGTGGEQYF. The DNA for the CDR3 is TGTGCCAGCAGCTCTCATGGGACAGGGGGCGAGCAGTACTTC. Full variable domain (remainder filled in from reference TRBV7-9 and TRBJ2-7): DTGVSQNPRHKITKRGQNVTFRCDPISEHNRLYWYRQTLGQGPEFLTYFQNEAQLEKSRLLSDRFSAERPKGSFSTLEIQRTEQGDSAMYLCASSSHGTGGEQYFGPGTRLTVT.

This clonotype was recorded at least ten times. The V and J genes are TRBV5-6 and TRBJ2-7; D gene unclear. The V gene lost 2 bases and the J gene lost 4 bases, with 7 bases spanning the gap. This CDR3 has 12 residues. Germline lookup yields CDR1 SGHDT and CDR2 YYEEEE. CDR3 amino acids: CASSFGKYEQYF. CDR3 sequence (DNA): TGTGCCAGCAGCTTCGGCAAGTACGAGCAGTACTTC.

This clonotype has at least ten counts. The rearrangement joins TRBV10-3 to TRBJ1-2, with 8 positions matching TRBD1. V gave up 10 bases and J gave up 0 bases; unmatched junction bases: 7. Germline V CDR1 and CDR2: ENHRY, SYGVKD. This CDR3 spans 14 amino acids. The CDR3 nucleotides read TGTGCCACGGGACAGGAGGCGTCTAACTATGGCTACACCTTC. Translated, it gives CATGQEASNYGYTF.

This clonotype was observed at least ten times. The V gene is TRBV7-3, the J gene TRBJ2-5; either TRBD1 or TRBD2 may supply D (5 bases each). Deletions cut 3 bases from V and 5 bases from J, with 19 bases between. The CDR3 contains 16 residues. From germline, CDR1 is SGHTA and CDR2 FQGTGA. CDR3 in amino acids: CASSFGATGVGETQYF. The CDR3 DNA sequence: TGTGCCAGCAGCTTCGGGGCCACGGGTGTTGGGGAGACCCAGTACTTC.

This clonotype was detected ten times or more. The chain recombines TRBV12-3 or TRBV12-4 with TRBJ1-1; no definite D call. The V and J ends lost 5 bases and 6 bases respectively, with 10 bases between them. The CDR3 runs to 12 residues. CDR3 amino acids: CASSTQVSEAFF. CDR3 nucleotides: TGTGCCAGCAGTACCCAGGTCTCTGAAGCTTTCTTT.

This clonotype came up many times. The J gene is TRBJ1-4, the V gene TRBV6-5; no firm D call. The CDR3 covers 13 residues. CDR1 and CDR2 (germline): MNHEY, SVGAGI. Trimming cost V 8 bases and J 8 bases, with 15 bases left between them. The chain's CDR3 is CASRLQNAEKLFF. DNA of the CDR3: TGTGCCAGCCGACTACAAAACGCGGAAAAACTGTTTTTT.

This clonotype has a count of ten or more. The chain joins TRBV5-4 to TRBJ1-1; D is undetermined. The CDR3 spans 13 residues. Trimming took 2 bases from V and 0 from J, leaving 5 bases between them. Germline values: CDR1 SGHNT, CDR2 YYREEE (reference sequence). CDR3 DNA: TGTGCCAGCAGCTTTGGACTGAACACTGAAGCTTTCTTT. This sequence encodes CASSFGLNTEAFF.

In its sample, this clonotype was seen many times. The rearrangement uses TRBV20-1 and TRBJ2-3; 16 bases map to TRBD2. Trimming cost V 4 bases and J 2 bases; bases outside gene matches: 9. CDR1 and CDR2 (germline): DFQATT, SNEGSKA (reference sequence). CDR3 length equals 18 residues. The CDR3, as DNA: TGCAGTGCTACGGGGACTAGCGGGGGGGGAATTCCCACAGATACGCAGTATTTT. Residues: CSATGTSGGGIPTDTQYF.

This clonotype occurred many times. This chain connects TRBV30 to TRBJ2-7; D not resolved. The CDR3 is made up of 11 amino acids. Germline CDR1 reads GTSNPN; CDR2 reads SVGIG (reference sequence). V shed 5 bases and J shed 3 bases, with 8 bases lying between them. CDR3 residues: CAWEVGYEQYF. The CDR3 DNA reads as TGTGCCTGGGAAGTAGGCTACGAGCAGTACTTC.

This clonotype came up many times. This sequence joins TRBV12-3 or TRBV12-4 and TRBJ1-2; 7 bases align to TRBD1. The CDR3 is 13 residues long. V lost 5 bases and J lost 12; bases outside the gene matches: 12. CDR3 nucleotides: TGTGCCAGCAGTCAGTCGACAGGGCAGGGCGACACCTTC. This codes for CASSQSTGQGDTF.

The sample holds many counts of this clonotype. This rearrangement joins TRBV7-8 to TRBJ1-1, with D uncertain. From germline, CDR1 is SGHVS and CDR2 FQNEAQ. Between the trimmed V and J ends, which lost 1 base and 4 bases, there was a span of 13 bases. CDR3 length equals 15 residues. CDR3 coding DNA: TGTGCCAGCAGCTTAGAAGCAGGCCCAGTCACTGAAGCTTTCTTT. Protein sequence: CASSLEAGPVTEAFF.

The chain couples TRBV7-8 to TRBJ1-1, with D perhaps TRBD1 (6 bases). CDR1 and CDR2 (germline): SGHVS, FQNEAQ. There are 15 residues in the CDR3. Trimming removed 1 base at V and 4 bases at J, with 13 bases between. CDR3 in DNA: TGTGCCAGCAGCTTAGAGTCAGGGGCGGGCACTGAAGCTTTCTTT. Amino acids: CASSLESGAGTEAFF.

This clonotype was counted many times. The chain uses TRBV27 and TRBJ2-5; D unresolved. V was pared by 6 bases and J by 0 bases, with 8 bases between. Germline lookup yields CDR1 MNHEY and CDR2 SMNVEV (reference sequence). This CDR3 comprises 13 residues. CDR3 region: CASRGINQETQYF. The CDR3 DNA sequence: TGTGCCAGCAGAGGTATAAACCAAGAGACCCAGTACTTC.

The sample holds many counts of this clonotype. V gene TRBV5-4 combines with J gene TRBJ2-5, with a possible D match to TRBD2 (7 bases). The germline gives CDR1 SGHNT, CDR2 YYREEE (reference sequence). The CDR3 extends over 17 amino acids. The V and J ends lost 0 bases and 4 bases respectively, with 19 bases between them. The DNA for the CDR3 is TGTGCCAGCAGCTTGGCACGGGGGGCGGGGTTGGGAGAGACCCAGTACTTC. Protein: CASSLARGAGLGETQYF.

The chain uses TRBV6-2 or TRBV6-3 and TRBJ2-2; weak D call: TRBD1 (6 bases). The ends were cut back, 7 bases at V and 3 bases at J, with 18 bases in the middle. There are 16 residues in the CDR3. Germline CDR1 and CDR2: MNHEY and SVGEGT. The CDR3 here is CASTKYPTGYTGELFF. CDR3 nucleotides: TGTGCCAGCACTAAATATCCGACAGGCTACACCGGGGAGCTGTTTTTT.

The rearrangement links TRBV30 to TRBJ2-7, with no clear D. The germline gives CDR1 GTSNPN, CDR2 SVGIG (reference sequence). The V gene lost 0 bases and the J gene lost 3 bases, with 6 bases spanning the gap. CDR3 length: 12 residues. The CDR3 here is CAWSVRLYEQYF. CDR3 coding DNA: TGTGCCTGGAGTGTCCGGCTCTACGAGCAGTACTTC.

The chain combines TRBV11-2 with TRBJ1-3; 9 bases align to TRBD1. Germline assignment: CDR1 SGHAT and CDR2 FQNNGV. The CDR3 is 20 amino acids. The V and J ends lost 5 bases and 0 bases, in that order; junction bases with no gene match: 17. This CDR3 is CASSLNKQGARPRSGNTIYF. The CDR3, as DNA: TGTGCCAGCAGCCTTAACAAACAGGGGGCCAGACCCCGCTCTGGAAACACCATATATTTT.

This clonotype showed up many times. CDR3 in amino acids: CASSSSPGQAGGYTF. Written as DNA, the CDR3 is TGTGCCAGCAGCTCTTCCCCGGGACAGGCGGGTGGCTACACCTTC. V is TRBV5-6 and J is TRBJ1-2; TRBD1 matches at 8 bases. V lost 3 bases, J lost 7 bases, and 11 bases stayed unmatched. There are 15 residues in the CDR3. Germline V CDR1 and CDR2: SGHDT, YYEEEE.

This clonotype was counted ten times or more. The chain employs TRBV6-6 and TRBJ2-5; D ambiguous. The ends were cut back, 6 bases at V and 4 bases at J, with 9 bases in the middle. The germline gives CDR1 MNHNY, CDR2 SVGAGI (reference sequence). CDR3 length equals 12 residues. For the CDR3, the DNA is TGTGCCAGCAGGAATCTCCTAGAGACCCAGTACTTC. It encodes CASRNLLETQYF.

Comment on this clonotype: This may stem from a read error, because a much larger clone lies one nucleotide away. CDR3 DNA: TGTGCCAGCAGATCGGACAGCGCCACCGGGGAGCTGTTTTTT. It yields the protein CASRSDSATGELFF. The chain is built from TRBV2 and TRBJ2-2, with D perhaps matching TRBD1 (6 bases). Trimming stripped 6 bases from V and 4 bases from J, with 12 bases between. This CDR3 is built from 14 residues. The germline gives CDR1 SNHLY, CDR2 FYNNEI.

This clonotype appeared many times. This sequence joins TRBV18 and TRBJ2-1; 8 bases map to TRBD1. Per the germline V gene, CDR1 is KGHSH and CDR2 is LQKENI. CDR3 length equals 15 residues. With 3 bases clipped from V and 4 bases from J, the junction kept 5 bases outside the gene matches. CDR3 region: CASSPRGQGYNEQFF. The CDR3 DNA sequence: TGTGCCAGCTCACCCAGAGGACAGGGTTACAATGAGCAGTTCTTC.

This clonotype was seen ten or more times. The chain links TRBV21-1 to TRBJ2-7; the D segment call TRBD1 is taken from the table without a DNA check. TRBV21-1 is a known pseudogene. This CDR3 is built from 17 residues. Written as DNA, the CDR3 is TGTGCCAGCAGCAAAAAAACCCGGGACAGGGATCGCTCCGAGCAGTACTTC. Its protein is CASSKKTRDRDRSEQYF.

The chain recombines TRBV6-1 with TRBJ2-3; 7 bases line up with TRBD1. The CDR3 length is 15 residues. With V trimmed by 1 base and J by 9 bases, 10 bases remained unmatched. Germline V lookup: CDR1 MNHNS, CDR2 SASEGT. The CDR3 loop is CASSEGSSQTGTQYF. The CDR3 DNA sequence: TGTGCCAGCAGTGAAGGTTCGTCCCAGACAGGGACGCAGTATTTT.

V and J are TRBV5-1 and TRBJ2-5; D perhaps matches TRBD2 (6 bases). The CDR3 is 13 amino acids. Trimming took 6 bases from V and 4 from J, leaving 13 bases between them. From germline, CDR1 is SGHRS and CDR2 YFSETQ. Here the CDR3 reads CASNFGGIETQYF. CDR3 nucleotides: TGCGCCAGCAATTTCGGCGGGATAGAGACCCAGTACTTC.

This clonotype was seen repeatedly, ten times or more. The chain couples TRBV7-8 to TRBJ2-1; no clear D. V was trimmed by 1 base and J by 4 bases, leaving 8 bases between them. This CDR3 contains 14 residues. Germline-derived CDR1 and CDR2 are SGHVS and FQNEAQ. The DNA for the CDR3 is TGTGCCAGCAGCTTAGAGGAATTTTACAATGAGCAGTTCTTC. Translating it yields CASSLEEFYNEQFF.

This clonotype was detected a few times. The V and J genes are TRBV20-1 and TRBJ1-2, with D hard to call. The germline V gene has CDR1 DFQATT and CDR2 SNEGSKA (reference sequence). This CDR3 comprises 12 residues. V was clipped by 3 bases and J by 4 bases, with 9 bases between them. The CDR3 protein is CSASSPLYGYTF. The CDR3 bases are TGCAGTGCTAGTTCCCCACTCTATGGCTACACCTTC.